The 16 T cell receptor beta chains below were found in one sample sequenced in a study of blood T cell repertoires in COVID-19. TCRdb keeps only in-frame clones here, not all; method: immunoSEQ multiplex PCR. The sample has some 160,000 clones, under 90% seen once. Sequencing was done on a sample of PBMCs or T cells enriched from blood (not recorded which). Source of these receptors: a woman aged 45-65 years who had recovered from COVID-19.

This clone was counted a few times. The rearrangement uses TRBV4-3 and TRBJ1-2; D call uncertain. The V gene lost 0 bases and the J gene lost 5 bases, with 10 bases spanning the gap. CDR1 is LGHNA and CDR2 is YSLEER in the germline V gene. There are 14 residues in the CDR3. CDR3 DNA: TGCGCCAGCAGCCAAGAAATTGGGCCTTATGGCTACACCTTC. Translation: CASSQEIGPYGYTF.

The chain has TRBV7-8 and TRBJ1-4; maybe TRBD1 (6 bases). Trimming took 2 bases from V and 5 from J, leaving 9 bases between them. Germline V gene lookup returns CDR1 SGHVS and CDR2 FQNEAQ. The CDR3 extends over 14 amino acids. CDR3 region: CASSLRDKNEKLFF. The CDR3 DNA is TGTGCCAGCAGCTTACGGGACAAGAATGAAAAACTGTTTTTT.

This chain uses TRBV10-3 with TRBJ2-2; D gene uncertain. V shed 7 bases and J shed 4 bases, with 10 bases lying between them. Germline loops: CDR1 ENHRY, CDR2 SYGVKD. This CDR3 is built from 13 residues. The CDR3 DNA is TGTGCCATCATGGTTTTCGGCACCGGGGAGCTGTTTTTT. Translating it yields CAIMVFGTGELFF.

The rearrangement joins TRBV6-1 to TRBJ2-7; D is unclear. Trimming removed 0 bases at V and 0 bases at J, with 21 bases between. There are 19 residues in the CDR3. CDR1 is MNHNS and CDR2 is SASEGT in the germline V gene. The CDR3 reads CASSEALRIGRVSSYEQYF. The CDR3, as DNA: TGTGCCAGCAGTGAAGCGCTCCGTATCGGTCGGGTGAGCTCCTACGAGCAGTACTTC.

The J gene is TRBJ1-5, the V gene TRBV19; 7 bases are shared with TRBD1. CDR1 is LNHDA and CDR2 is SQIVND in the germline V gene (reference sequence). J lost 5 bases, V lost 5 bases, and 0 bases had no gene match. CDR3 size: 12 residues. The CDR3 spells CASSDRDQPQHF. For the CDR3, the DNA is TGTGCCAGTAGTGACAGGGATCAGCCCCAGCATTTT.

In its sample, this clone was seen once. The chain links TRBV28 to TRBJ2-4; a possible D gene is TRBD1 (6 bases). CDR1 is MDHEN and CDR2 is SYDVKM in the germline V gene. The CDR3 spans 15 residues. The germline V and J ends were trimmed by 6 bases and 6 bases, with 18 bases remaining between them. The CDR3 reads CASSRLGTNPNIQYF. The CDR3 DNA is TGTGCCAGCAGCCGACTGGGGACAAACCCAAACATTCAGTACTTC.

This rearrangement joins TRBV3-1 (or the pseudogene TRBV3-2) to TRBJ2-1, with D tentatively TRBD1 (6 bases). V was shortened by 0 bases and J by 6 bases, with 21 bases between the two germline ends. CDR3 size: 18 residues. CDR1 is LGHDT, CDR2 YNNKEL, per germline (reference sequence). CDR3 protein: CASSQEGRRGGLVNEQFF. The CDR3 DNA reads TGTGCCAGCAGCCAAGAGGGGAGACGTGGGGGCCTAGTCAATGAGCAGTTCTTC.

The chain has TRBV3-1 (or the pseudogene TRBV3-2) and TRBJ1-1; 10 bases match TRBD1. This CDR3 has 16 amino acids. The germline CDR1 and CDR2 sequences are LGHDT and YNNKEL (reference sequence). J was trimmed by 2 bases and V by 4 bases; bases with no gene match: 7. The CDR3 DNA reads TGTGCCAGCAGCCGGAGACAGGGGGCCGGAAACACTGAAGCTTTCTTT. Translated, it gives CASSRRQGAGNTEAFF.

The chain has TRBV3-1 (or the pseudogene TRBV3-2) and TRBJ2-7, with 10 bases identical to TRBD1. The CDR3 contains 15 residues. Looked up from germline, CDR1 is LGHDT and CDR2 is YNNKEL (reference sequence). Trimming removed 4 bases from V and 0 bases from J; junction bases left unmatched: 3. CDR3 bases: TGTGCCAGCAGCCGGGACAGGGGAGGCTCCTACGAGCAGTACTTC. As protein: CASSRDRGGSYEQYF.

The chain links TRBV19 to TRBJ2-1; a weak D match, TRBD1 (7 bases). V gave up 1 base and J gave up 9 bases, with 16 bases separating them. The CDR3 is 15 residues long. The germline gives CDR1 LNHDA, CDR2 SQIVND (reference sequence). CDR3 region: CASSIGGQAGGEQFF. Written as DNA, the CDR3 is TGTGCCAGTAGTATAGGCGGACAGGCCGGGGGTGAGCAGTTCTTC.

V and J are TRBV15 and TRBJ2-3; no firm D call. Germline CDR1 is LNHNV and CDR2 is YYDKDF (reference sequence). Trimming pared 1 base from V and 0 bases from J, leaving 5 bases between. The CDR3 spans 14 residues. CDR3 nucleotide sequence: TGTGCCACCAGCAGAGCGCGGAGCACAGATACGCAGTATTTT. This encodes CATSRARSTDTQYF.

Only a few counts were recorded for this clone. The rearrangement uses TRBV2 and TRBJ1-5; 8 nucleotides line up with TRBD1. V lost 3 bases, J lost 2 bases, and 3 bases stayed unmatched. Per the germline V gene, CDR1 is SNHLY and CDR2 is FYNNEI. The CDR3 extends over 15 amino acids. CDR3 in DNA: TGTGCCAGCAGTGAGGGACAGGAGGGCAATCAGCCCCAGCATTTT. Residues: CASSEGQEGNQPQHF.

The chain's CDR3 is CSVRSGSSLDGYTF. The CDR3 nucleotides are TGCAGCGTTCGGTCAGGGTCCTCGTTGGATGGCTACACCTTC. The V call is TRBV29-1, the J call TRBJ1-2, with a weak D call TRBD1 (5 bases). The V gene's germline CDR1 is SQVTM and CDR2 ANQGSEA. CDR3 size: 14 residues. Trimming shortened V by 5 bases and J by 6 bases, and 19 bases separated the two germline ends.

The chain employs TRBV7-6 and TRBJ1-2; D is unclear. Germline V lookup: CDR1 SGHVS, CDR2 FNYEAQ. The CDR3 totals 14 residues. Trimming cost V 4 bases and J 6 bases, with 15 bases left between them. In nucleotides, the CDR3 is TGTGCCAGCAGCTCATCGGCGCGCGGGGATGGCTACACCTTC. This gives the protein CASSSSARGDGYTF.

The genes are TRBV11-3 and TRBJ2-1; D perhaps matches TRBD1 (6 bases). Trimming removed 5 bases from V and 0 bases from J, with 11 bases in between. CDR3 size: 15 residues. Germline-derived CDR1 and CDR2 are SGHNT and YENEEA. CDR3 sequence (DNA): TGTGCCAGCAGCCCGGGGACAAACTCCTACAATGAGCAGTTCTTC. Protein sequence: CASSPGTNSYNEQFF.

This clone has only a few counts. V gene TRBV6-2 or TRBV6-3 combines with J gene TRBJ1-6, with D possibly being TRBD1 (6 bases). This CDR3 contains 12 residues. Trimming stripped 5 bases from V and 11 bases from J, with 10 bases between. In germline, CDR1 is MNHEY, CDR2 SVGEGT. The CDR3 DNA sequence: TGTGCCAGCAGTAGCCCAGGGGCACCCCTCCACTTT. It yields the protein CASSSPGAPLHF.